This paragraph reports one TCR beta chain. Its specificity is not known. Per the germline V gene, CDR1 is SSHAT and CDR2 is FNYEAQ (reference sequence). V lost 2 bases to trimming and J lost 6 bases; unmatched junction nucleotides: 7. The CDR3 is 15 amino acids. This record comes from a study of shared clonotypes between healthy human individuals. Method: immunoSEQ multiplex PCR; TCRdb's copy keeps in-frame clones and lacks some. The sample contains about 2.5 million clones, 92% of which appear only once. Study-level findings and limits: Naive subsets generally exceeded memory subsets in estimated richness. Only a few donors were included, so the genetic and exposure-history diversity represented was limited.

This chain uses TRBV7-7 with TRBJ1-2, with 9 bases fitting TRBD1. This clonotype was sampled from a man aged 18 to 30 in good health. Some clones in this sample may be carry-over from other donors' samples. Input material: naive CD4+ T cells from PBMCs. As for subset: CD45RA+ positively selected. The CDR3 loop is CASSLPTGGLNGYTF. CDR3 DNA: TGTGCCAGCAGCTTACCGACAGGGGGGTTGAATGGCTACACCTTC.